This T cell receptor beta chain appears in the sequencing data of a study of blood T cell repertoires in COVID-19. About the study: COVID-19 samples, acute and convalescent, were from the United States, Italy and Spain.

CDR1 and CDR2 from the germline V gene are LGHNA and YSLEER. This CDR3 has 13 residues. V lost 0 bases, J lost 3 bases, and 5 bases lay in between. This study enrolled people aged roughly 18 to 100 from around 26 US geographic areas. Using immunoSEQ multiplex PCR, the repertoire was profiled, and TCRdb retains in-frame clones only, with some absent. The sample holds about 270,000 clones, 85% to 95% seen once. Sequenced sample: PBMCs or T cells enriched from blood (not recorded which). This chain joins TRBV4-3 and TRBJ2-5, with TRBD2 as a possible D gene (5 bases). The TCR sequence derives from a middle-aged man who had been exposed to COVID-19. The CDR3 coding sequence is TGCGCCAGCAGCCAAGAGAGGGAAGAGACCCAGTACTTC. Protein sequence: CASSQEREETQYF.